A single T cell receptor (beta chain) is shown here with its context. The antigen is unknown. This sample was included in a study of vaccination effects on CD4 cells after COVID-19. Study conclusions and caveats: Marked clonal contraction of infection- and vaccine-induced clones was seen late after vaccination.

TCRdb's table, derived via immunoSEQ multiplex PCR, lists solely in-frame clones and lacks some. The sample has about 48,000 clones, 79% seen once; the top ten hold about 6%. Antigen-specific CD4+ T cells expanded by the ViraFEST assay with viral peptide pools were then sequenced. The culture ran for around 10 days before CD4+ T cells were isolated. None of the vaccinated had previously contracted SARS-CoV-2, and their nucleocapsid antibodies tested negative. IL-2 medium was substituted for half the medium on days 3 and 7. After removal of 2 bases from V and 2 bases from J, the junction contained 4 bases not matched to a gene. Germline V gene lookup returns CDR1 SGHNT and CDR2 YYREEE (reference sequence). The CDR3 runs to 15 residues.

V and J are TRBV5-4 and TRBJ2-5, with 9 bases matching TRBD2. The receptor was derived from a human donor who received a COVID-19 vaccine. The material was CD4+ T cells from PBMCs cultured with HCoV-OC43 spike peptides, obtained before COVID-19 vaccination. This sample's subset: HCoV-OC43 spike overlapping peptide pool stimulation. DNA of the CDR3: TGTGCCAGCAGCTTACTGACTAGCGGACAAGAGACCCAGTACTTC. It translates to CASSLLTSGQETQYF. The full variable domain, completed using reference TRBV5-4 and TRBJ2-5, is ETGVTQSPTHLIKTRGQQVTLRCSSQSGHNTVSWYQQALGQGPQFIFQYYREEENGRGNFPPRFSGLQFPNYSSELNVNALELDDSALYLCASSLLTSGQETQYFGPGTRLLVL.